This TCR beta chain appears in the sequencing data of a study of cytomegalovirus exposure and HLA in healthy donors (dated by TCRdb to the late 2010s). Regarding the study in general: In an earlier analysis of roughly 590 of the donors, about 270 Gb of sequence data and 100 million or so unique TCR beta sequences from roughly 180 million T cells were reported. On average, about 200,000 unique TCR beta nucleotide sequences were sequenced per donor among roughly 430 genotyped donors of the cohort, with about 19% of those sequences being non-productive. Approximately 300 gigabases of sequencing data and 91 million or so unique TCR sequences made up an early release that covered several hundred HLA-typed donors. The study aimed to test whether signatures of past pathogen exposure could be identified by cataloging public T cell receptors. Besides the first cohort of some 670 subjects, a separate validation cohort made up of some 110 different subjects was used. The study combined high-throughput TCR immunosequencing, statistical association of individual TCRs with disease status, and machine learning to predict cytomegalovirus infection status. Class I and class II HLA loci were covered by the typing at four-digit resolution. Rather than drawing on any new phenotypic data, the later analysis identified candidate immune exposures from TCR beta sequences and the way those sequences occurred across donors. A later analysis re-examined previously published TCR beta repertoires from several hundred donors and added high-resolution HLA genotyping to investigate patterns of TCR occurrence. The number of typed donors differed by locus: roughly 620-630 for A, B, C, DRB1 and DQB1; approximately 520 for DQA1; 606 for DPA1; and approximately 450 for DPB1. An earlier analysis of about 600 of the donors used high-throughput TCR beta sequencing to judge whether each TCR beta V gene segment behaved as functional or pseudogenic. All discovery cohort repertoires had been generated using a single sequencing platform. Roughly five DR-DQ haplotypes were handled as single units for association and clustering because linkage in the cohort was strong. Among the roughly 400 genotyped donors, around 81% belonged to the genetic ancestry cluster associated with self-reported Caucasian donors. In a later genetic analysis, genome-wide SNP genotypes for about three fifths of the roughly 670 donors were used, and that subset was treated as a discovery cohort. The study used immunosequencing to profile the T cell repertoires of about 670 subjects and linked those repertoires to cytomegalovirus serostatus. Donor age, sex, ethnicity and CMV serostatus were compiled alongside the repertoire data.

Trimming at the junction amounts to 0 bases on V and 11 bases on J, and the germline ends lie 19 bases apart. From the germline V gene, CDR1 is SGHAT and CDR2 is FQNNGV. The CDR3 contains 15 residues, cysteine and phenylalanine counted. The entry retains the CDR3 DNA only, 45 bases that are in frame from base 1. Concerning this clone itself: The antigen this receptor binds is unknown. Nothing much larger sits one base from this clone, and base qualities are not available.

The method behind the library was the immunoSEQ multiplex PCR assay. For the multiplex PCR, a mixture combining 60 forward primers for TCR Vbeta segments and 13 reverse primers for TCR Jbeta segments was used. Amplification of the CDR3 region of rearranged TCR beta genes was performed with a multiplex PCR assay on genomic DNA. On the Illumina HiSeq System, the amplified TCR beta libraries were sequenced as 87-base-pair reads. As for how the authors treated the data: Across the 600 to 700 repertoires, a later analysis counted some 80 million unique TCR beta chains, 9.5 million to 13 million of which were shared by at least two donors. A nearest-neighbor algorithm error-corrected the raw reads and collapsed the reads into unique sequences, merging closely related sequences to remove PCR and sequencing errors. V, D and J gene segments were assigned by aligning CDR3 sequences to IMGT reference sequences. For a sequence to be retained, at least a six-nucleotide match to both a V gene segment and a J gene segment was required. A rearrangement was called productive if the CDR3 had no stop codons and remained in frame with V and J, and every other rearrangement was called non-productive. Following IMGT convention, CDR3 was defined as the stretch from the second conserved V-encoded cysteine to the conserved J-encoded phenylalanine. In an earlier analysis of around 570 of the donors, sequences lacking an unambiguous match to a single V gene segment were excluded. In an earlier analysis of some 590 of the donors, V segments were called functional above 56.7% productive rearrangements and were called segregating when the between-donor standard deviation exceeded 5%. A statistical classification framework was built to diagnose cytomegalovirus status from the catalog of TCR beta chain sequences. A later analysis assigned V and J genes by comparing TCR nucleotide sequences with IMGT/GENE-DB human TR gene sequences. A later analysis assigned CDR3 sequences and most-parsimonious VDJ recombination scenarios with the TCRdist pipeline. In a later analysis, each TCR beta chain was defined by its CDR3 amino acid sequence together with its V-gene family, and reads without a unique V-gene family were excluded. To address suspected cross-contamination and a sequencing artifact, a later analysis removed several hundred highly shared, low-generation-probability nucleotide sequences. A later analysis calculated a clonal expansion index for each public chain from normalized within-repertoire ranks of inferred template counts. A later analysis computed generation probabilities with a VDJ recombination model fitted to out-of-frame rearrangements, and checked the results against IGoR. In a later analysis, TCR-TCR, TCR-HLA and TCR-CMV co-occurrence was scored with hypergeometric tests, and a repertoire-size bias correction was applied to TCR pairs. A later analysis estimated false discovery rates by permuting HLA or CMV assignments 20 times. In a later analysis, co-occurring TCRs were grouped using DBSCAN, and TCRdist sequence similarity was added for clustering within HLA-allele-positive subsets. Repertoires with fewer than 30,000 or more than 120,000 public chains were left out of co-occurrence clustering, as were five repertoires with anomalous nucleotide sharing. TCRdb holds this immuneACCESS table with in-frame rearrangements only. Some clones are missing; in checked studies, unresolved V genes explain under half, and the rest has no known cause. The V and J calls and the clone size are those of that table, but D and trimming were determined from the DNA. A total of more than 140,000 clones appear in this sample, less than 65% of them only once. The ten most abundant clones make up under 3% of the sample.

The cohort was made up of 500 to 800 healthy bone marrow donors. All cohort members were sampled while nominally healthy, although unrecorded immune exposures were likely present. The donor was CMV seropositive and belonged to the group of 250 to 300 seropositive cohort members. Every donor gave a peripheral blood sample, and the peripheral blood mononuclear cells from that sample were used for TCR beta sequencing. The Qiagen DNeasy Blood Extraction Kit was used to extract genomic DNA from the blood cell samples. Overall results and qualifications from the work: In both the original and validation cohorts, the classifier was reported to diagnose cytomegalovirus status with high specificity and sensitivity. A total of 150 or so TCR beta chains were listed by the study as associated with cytomegalovirus. A few of the identified cytomegalovirus-associated TCR beta chains were confirmed in vitro to be specific for cytomegalovirus antigens. In a later genetic analysis, fewer N-insertions in productive TCRs were reported among donors in an Asian-associated ancestry cluster than the roughly 640-donor mean. It was suggested by the authors that the approach could potentially be generalized to other disease states and immunological phenotypes. Linkage disequilibrium might explain the correlated functional status among segregating V segments, but an unknown experimental factor could not be excluded. Presence/absence analyses assumed roughly uniform sequencing depth across donors, an assumption that may not hold. While some public TCRs were present in many individuals, most TCR sequences turned up only very rarely across donors. A later analysis found that TCR association rates varied across HLA loci, with DRB1 alleles showing the most associated TCRs and HLA-C alleles the fewest. According to a later analysis, parvovirus B19, influenza, CMV and Epstein-Barr virus appeared linked to several top co-occurrence clusters. A later genetic analysis associated a missense DCLRE1C variant with V-gene and J-gene trimming of TCR beta chains, and an independent cohort replicated the association. Strong co-occurrence of HLA alleles, especially DR and DQ, made assigning TCR associations to individual alleles difficult. For the cohort, immune exposure information was limited to CMV serostatus. In this cohort, only TCR beta chains were sequenced, and detectable features were limited by the absence of alpha or paired-chain data. The sequencing pipeline was judged likely to have produced a cluster of highly shared sequence variants as a technical artifact. Because counts were too low, fewer than 20 rarely observed V segments, including chromosome 9 orphons, were excluded from the earlier analysis of several hundred of the donors. In a later analysis, HLA-associated TCR beta chains showed more clonal expansion and lower generation probabilities than non-associated chains that were equally common. In a later analysis, most CMV-associated TCR beta chains were found to appear HLA-restricted, with HLA associations seemingly driven largely by CMV exposure. Because HLA typing was missing for some donors at each locus, association tests included only the typed subset. Some IMGT-functional V segments, including TRBV6-2 and TRBV6-3, could not be told apart with the 87-base-pair reads, so those segments were excluded. In an earlier analysis of 587 of the donors, most TCR beta V segments were observed in productive rearrangements about 87% or about 30% of the time, broadly matching IMGT annotations. A further reported finding was that TCR beta sequences accurately predicted the HLA-A and HLA-B alleles for most subjects in the first cohort. A later analysis associated about 17,000 TCR beta sequences with specific HLA alleles at a false discovery rate of 0.05.

The sample was PBMCs. This TCR was recovered from a woman under 40 in good health and CMV-seropositive. The V gene is TRBV11-2 and the J gene is TRBJ1-1, and the D gene may be TRBD1, 6 bases matching. The nucleotide sequence is TGTGCCAGCAGCTTAGATTCGTGGGGACGGACAGCGGCTTTCTTT. Protein translation: CASSLDSWGRTAAFF.